This T cell receptor beta chain stems from a study of immune evolution from preneoplasia to lung adenocarcinoma. Repertoires were generated with immunoSEQ multiplex PCR, while TCRdb's copy carries only in-frame clones and drops some. The sample records approximately 860 clones, about 42% being singletons. Germline V CDR1 and CDR2: MGHRA, YSYEKL. Trimming removed 5 bases from V and 5 bases from J; junction bases left unmatched: 9. The CDR3 is 16 amino acids. This clone was recorded once. Sequenced input: FFPE normal lung tissue adjacent to the tumor. This clonotype was sampled from a person aged 45-60 years with lung adenocarcinoma. The rearrangement links TRBV4-1 to TRBJ1-4; 9 bases align to TRBD1. The chain's CDR3 is CASSGRGGQGNEKLFF. For the CDR3, the DNA is TGCGCCAGCAGCGGACGCGGGGGACAGGGCAATGAAAAACTGTTTTTT.